The clone carrying this TCR beta chain appeared many times. Antigen unknown. The data are from a study of T-cell reconstitution after alpha-beta-depleted transplantation in children. The CDR3 sequence is 13 residues long. After removal of 5 bases from V and 6 bases from J, the junction contained 7 bases not matched to a gene. Looked up from germline, CDR1 is SQVTM and CDR2 is ANQGSEA. Unique molecular identifiers were used in preparing the TCRbeta library. MiXCR, applied by TCRdb to the PCR reads, yields one record per CDR3 protein. The table has approximately 34,000 distinct CDR3 sequences, roughly 6.5% seen once. General study findings and limits: By about two months after transplant, alpha-beta T cells reportedly arose from several hundred graft clones that had expanded. Newly produced T cells mostly provided counts and TCRbeta diversity after one year, as hyperexpanded clones declined.

The rearrangement joins TRBV29-1 to TRBJ1-3, with 7 nucleotides matching TRBD1. This TCR was sampled from a child younger than two who had a stem cell transplant for acute myeloid leukemia, so the T cells may come from the graft donor. Sequencing used peripheral blood, obtained 60 days after TCRalphabeta/CD19-depleted stem cell transplant. Here the CDR3 DNA reads TGCAGCGTTCGCAGACAGGGAGCAAACACCATATATTTT. Its translation is CSVRRQGANTIYF.